The source of this T cell receptor (beta chain) is a study of T cells in tuberculosis. Study overall: This South African cohort compared adolescents with or without latent tuberculosis against adults with active tuberculosis.

A remark on this clone: Antigen specificity is unknown.

Data came from immunoSEQ multiplex PCR; TCRdb stores just in-frame clones and leaves some out. This sample yields about 30,000 clones, of which roughly 95% are seen a single time; over 6.5% belongs to the top ten. Whole-study results and caveats: The TCR-beta difference was not significant; alpha differences partly reflected length.

The CDR3 is made up of 16 amino acids. The trim removed 5 bases at V and 1 base at J, leaving 6 bases unmatched. Germline lookup yields CDR1 SGHVS and CDR2 FNYEAQ. This TCR was sampled from a donor between 10 and 35 years old with latent tuberculosis or without tuberculosis infection. Material for sequencing was PBMCs. V usage is TRBV7-6 and J usage is TRBJ2-5, with TRBD2 matching over 11 bases. For the CDR3, the DNA is TGTGCCAGCAGCGCACTAGCGGGAGACCTCCAAGAGACCCAGTACTTC. It specifies CASSALAGDLQETQYF.